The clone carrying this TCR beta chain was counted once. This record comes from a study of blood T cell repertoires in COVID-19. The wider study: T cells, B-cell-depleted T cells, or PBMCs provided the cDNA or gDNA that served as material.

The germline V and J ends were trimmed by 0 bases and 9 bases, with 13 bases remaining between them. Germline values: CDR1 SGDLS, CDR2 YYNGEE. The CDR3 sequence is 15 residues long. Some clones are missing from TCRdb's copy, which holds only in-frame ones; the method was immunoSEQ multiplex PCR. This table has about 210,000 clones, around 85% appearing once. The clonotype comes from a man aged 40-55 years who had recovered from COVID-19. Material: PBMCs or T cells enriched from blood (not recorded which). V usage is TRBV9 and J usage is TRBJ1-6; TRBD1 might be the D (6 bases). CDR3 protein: CASSVEGTTVSPLHF. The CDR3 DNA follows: TGTGCCAGCAGCGTAGAGGGGACAACGGTTTCACCCCTCCACTTT.